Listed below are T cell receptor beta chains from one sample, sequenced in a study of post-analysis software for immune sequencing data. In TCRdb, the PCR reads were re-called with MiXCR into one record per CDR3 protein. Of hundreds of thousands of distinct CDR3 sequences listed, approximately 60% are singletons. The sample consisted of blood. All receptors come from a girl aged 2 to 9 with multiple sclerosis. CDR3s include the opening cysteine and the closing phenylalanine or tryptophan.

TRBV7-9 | CASSLSVVYGKETQYF
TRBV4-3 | CASSPLGAGGPDTQYF
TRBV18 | CASSNGTLQFF
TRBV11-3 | CASSLEPWSGDINEQFF
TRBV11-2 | CASSLGRAWGSYNEQFF
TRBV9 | CASTVTASSYEQYF
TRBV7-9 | CASSSRYQKTQYF
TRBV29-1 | CSVGVSMNAEAFF
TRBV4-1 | CASSQGLGANYGYTF
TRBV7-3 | CASSSETSTEQFF
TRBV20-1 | CSAEDVGETQYF
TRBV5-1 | CASSRPGANQETRYF
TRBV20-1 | CSEGGLATDTQYF
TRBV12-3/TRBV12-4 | CASRPGFYNEQFF
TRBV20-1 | CSAASGTSAYNEQFF
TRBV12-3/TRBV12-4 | CASSTYEEKLFF
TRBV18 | CASSLGQGKEQYF
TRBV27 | CASSRTSGNEQYF
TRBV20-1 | CSAREAGRGKLFF
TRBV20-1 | CSATIAENTDTQYF
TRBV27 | CASSLSRKLNNYGYTF
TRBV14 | CASSQESVGDEQFF
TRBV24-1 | CATSGRAGVNNEQFF
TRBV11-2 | CASSWWDSQETQYF
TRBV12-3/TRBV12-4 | CASSSPSPSDYGYTF
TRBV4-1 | CASSPALAGANTDTQYF
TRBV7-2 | CASSSGQGIQPQHF
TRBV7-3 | CASSSPQGQGHNEQFF
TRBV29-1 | CSVSGRLTDTQYF
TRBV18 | CASSPGRPAQEQFF
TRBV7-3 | CASPSGGSSYEQYF
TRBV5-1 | CASSLGPRDGYTF
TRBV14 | CASSQGQGSSGYTF
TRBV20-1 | CSARSVLGYEQYF
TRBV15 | CATSRDRSLGGSPKNIQYF
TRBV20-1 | CSARGRPNDEKLFF
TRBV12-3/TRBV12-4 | CASRRGLDYGYTF
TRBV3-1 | CASSQEGSAYEQYF
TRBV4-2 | CASSYQGLRSYNEQFF
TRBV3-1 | CASSQGVGRETQYF
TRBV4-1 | CASSQDRWWSSYNSPLHF
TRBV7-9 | CASSLDQGSAFF
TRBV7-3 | CASSSGLANTDTQYF
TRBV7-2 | CASSSSGLAGTRNPQETQYF
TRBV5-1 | CASSGTLAGEQFF
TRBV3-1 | CASSRTSGSTHEQYF